This T cell receptor beta chain was recorded in a study of T-cell memory formation after mild COVID-19. Germline V lookup: CDR1 SGHRS, CDR2 YFSETQ. Trimming cost V 4 bases and J 6 bases, with 10 bases left between them. CDR3 size: 12 residues. MiXCR, applied by TCRdb to the 5' RACE reads, yields one record per CDR3 protein. The sample has 75,000 to 95,000 distinct CDR3 sequences, more than 13% seen once. The clonotype comes from a man between 18 and 29 years old who had mild COVID-19 (a few samples of this study predate the infection). Cell type and time point are not known. The chain joins TRBV5-1 to TRBJ1-2; D unresolved. Sequenced: PBMCs or a T cell subset sorted from them (not recorded which). The CDR3 loop reads CASSTYRHGYTF. DNA of the CDR3: TGCGCCAGCAGCACTTACCGACATGGCTACACCTTC.